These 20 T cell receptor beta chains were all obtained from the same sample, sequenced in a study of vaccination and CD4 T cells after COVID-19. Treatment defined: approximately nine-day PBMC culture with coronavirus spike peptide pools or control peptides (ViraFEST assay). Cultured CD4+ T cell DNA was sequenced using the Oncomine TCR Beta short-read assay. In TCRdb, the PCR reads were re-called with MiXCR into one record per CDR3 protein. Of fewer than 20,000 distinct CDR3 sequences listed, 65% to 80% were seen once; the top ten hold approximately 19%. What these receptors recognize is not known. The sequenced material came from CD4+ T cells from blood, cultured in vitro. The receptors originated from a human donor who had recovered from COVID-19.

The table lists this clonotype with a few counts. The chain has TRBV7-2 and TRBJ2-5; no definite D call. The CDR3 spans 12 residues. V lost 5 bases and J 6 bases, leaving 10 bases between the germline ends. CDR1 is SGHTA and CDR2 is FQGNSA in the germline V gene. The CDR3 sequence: CASSPGVKTQYF. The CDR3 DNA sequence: TGTGCCAGCAGCCCTGGCGTAAAGACCCAGTACTTC.

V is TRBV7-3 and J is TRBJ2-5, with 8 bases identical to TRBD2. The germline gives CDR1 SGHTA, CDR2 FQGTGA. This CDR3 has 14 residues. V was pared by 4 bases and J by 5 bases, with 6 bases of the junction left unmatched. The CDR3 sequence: CASSSNPSGETQYF. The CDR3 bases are TGTGCCAGCAGCTCAAACCCTAGCGGGGAGACCCAGTACTTC. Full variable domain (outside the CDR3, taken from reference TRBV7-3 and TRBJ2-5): GAGVSQTPSNKVTEKGKYVELRCDPISGHTALYWYRQSLGQGPEFLIYFQGTGAADDSGLPNDRFFAVRPEGSVSTLKIQRTERGDSAVYLCASSSNPSGETQYFGPGTRLLVL.

CDR3 nucleotides: TGTGCCAGCATACTTAAACAGCGCAATCAGCCCCAGCATTTT. This sequence encodes CASILKQRNQPQHF. The rearrangement uses TRBV6-1 and TRBJ1-5, with D uncertain. Germline-derived CDR1 and CDR2 are MNHNS and SASEGT. Trimming pared 7 bases from V and 2 bases from J, leaving 12 bases between. The CDR3 contains 14 residues.

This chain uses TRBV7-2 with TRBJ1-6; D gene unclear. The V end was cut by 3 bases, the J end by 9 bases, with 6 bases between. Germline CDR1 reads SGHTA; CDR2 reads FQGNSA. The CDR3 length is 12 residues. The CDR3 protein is CASSFSGSPLHF. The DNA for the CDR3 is TGTGCCAGCAGCTTCTCAGGTTCACCCCTCCACTTT.

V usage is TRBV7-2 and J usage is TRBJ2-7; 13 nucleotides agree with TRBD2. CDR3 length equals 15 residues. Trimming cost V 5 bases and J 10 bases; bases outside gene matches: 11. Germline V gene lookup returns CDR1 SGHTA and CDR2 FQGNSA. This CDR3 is CASSPKLAGGLAQYF. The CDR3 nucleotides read TGTGCCAGCAGCCCAAAACTAGCGGGGGGGCTAGCCCAGTACTTC.

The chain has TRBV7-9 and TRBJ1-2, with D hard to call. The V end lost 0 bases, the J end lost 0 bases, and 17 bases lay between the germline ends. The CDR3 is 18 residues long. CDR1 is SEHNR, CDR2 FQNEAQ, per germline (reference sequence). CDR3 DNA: TGTGCCAGCAGCTTAGCGCCCCTGGCAGTCATTACTAACTATGGCTACACCTTC. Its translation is CASSLAPLAVITNYGYTF.

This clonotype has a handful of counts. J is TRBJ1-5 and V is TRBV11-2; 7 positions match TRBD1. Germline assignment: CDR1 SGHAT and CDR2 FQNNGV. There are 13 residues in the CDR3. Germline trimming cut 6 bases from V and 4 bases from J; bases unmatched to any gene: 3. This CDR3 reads CASSRGQNQPQHF. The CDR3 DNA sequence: TGTGCCAGCAGTAGGGGACAGAATCAGCCCCAGCATTTT.

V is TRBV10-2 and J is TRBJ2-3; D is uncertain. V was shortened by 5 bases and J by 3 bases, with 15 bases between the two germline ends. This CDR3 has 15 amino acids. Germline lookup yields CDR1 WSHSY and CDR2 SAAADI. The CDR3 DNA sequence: TGCGCCAGCAGTCCCCGGGCCTATGGAACAGATACGCAGTATTTT. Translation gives CASSPRAYGTDTQYF.

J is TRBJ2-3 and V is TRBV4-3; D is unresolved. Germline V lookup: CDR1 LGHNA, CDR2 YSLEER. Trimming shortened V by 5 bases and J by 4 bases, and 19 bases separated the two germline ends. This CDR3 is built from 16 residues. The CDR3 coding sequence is TGCGCCAGCAGCGTAACCGGATCTCGGTTCTCAGATACGCAGTATTTT. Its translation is CASSVTGSRFSDTQYF.

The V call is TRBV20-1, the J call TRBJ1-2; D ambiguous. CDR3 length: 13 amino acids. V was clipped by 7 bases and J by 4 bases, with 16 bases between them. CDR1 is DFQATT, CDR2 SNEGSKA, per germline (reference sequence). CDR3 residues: CSGTRTFSYGYTF. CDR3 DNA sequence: TGCAGTGGAACGAGGACCTTCTCCTATGGCTACACCTTC.

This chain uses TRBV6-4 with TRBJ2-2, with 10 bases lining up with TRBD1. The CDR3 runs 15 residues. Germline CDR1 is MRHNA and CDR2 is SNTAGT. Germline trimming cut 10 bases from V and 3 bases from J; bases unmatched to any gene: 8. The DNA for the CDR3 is TGTGCCACCCCCCGGGGACAGGGGCACACCGGGGAGCTGTTTTTT. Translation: CATPRGQGHTGELFF.

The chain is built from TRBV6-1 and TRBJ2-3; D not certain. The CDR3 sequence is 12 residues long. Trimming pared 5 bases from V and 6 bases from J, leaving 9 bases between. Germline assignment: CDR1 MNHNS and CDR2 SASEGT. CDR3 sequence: CASSTASDTQYF. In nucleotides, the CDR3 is TGTGCCAGCAGTACCGCATCCGATACGCAGTATTTT.

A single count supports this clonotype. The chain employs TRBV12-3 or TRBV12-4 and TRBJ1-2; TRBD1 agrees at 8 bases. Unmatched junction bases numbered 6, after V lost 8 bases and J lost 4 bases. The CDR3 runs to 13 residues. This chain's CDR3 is CASVDRGGYGYTF. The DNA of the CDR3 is TGTGCCAGCGTCGACAGGGGTGGCTATGGCTACACCTTC.

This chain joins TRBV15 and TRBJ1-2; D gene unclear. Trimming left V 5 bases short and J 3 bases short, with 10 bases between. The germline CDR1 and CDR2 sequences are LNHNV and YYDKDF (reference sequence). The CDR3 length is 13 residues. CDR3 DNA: TGTGCCACCAGCCGCATGGGGTACTATGGCTACACCTTC. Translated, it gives CATSRMGYYGYTF. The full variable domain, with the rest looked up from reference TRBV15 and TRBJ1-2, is DAMVIQNPRYQVTQFGKPVTLSCSQTLNHNVMYWYQQKSSQAPKLLFHYYDKDFNNEADTPDNFQSRRPNTSFCFLDIRSPGLGDTAMYLCATSRMGYYGYTFGSGTRLTVV.

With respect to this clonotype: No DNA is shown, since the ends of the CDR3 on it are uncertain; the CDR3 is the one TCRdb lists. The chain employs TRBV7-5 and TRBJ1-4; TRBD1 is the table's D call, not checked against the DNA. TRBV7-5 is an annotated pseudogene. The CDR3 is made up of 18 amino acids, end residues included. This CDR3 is CISVPEADTGAVREKLFF.

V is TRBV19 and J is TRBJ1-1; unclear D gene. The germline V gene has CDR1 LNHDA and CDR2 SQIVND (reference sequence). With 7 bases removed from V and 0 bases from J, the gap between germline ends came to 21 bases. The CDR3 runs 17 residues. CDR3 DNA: TGTGCCAGTAATCCCAGGTTGAGTGCCCCCTTGAACACTGAAGCTTTCTTT. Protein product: CASNPRLSAPLNTEAFF. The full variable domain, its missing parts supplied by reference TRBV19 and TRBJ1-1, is DGGITQSPKYLFRKEGQNVTLSCEQNLNHDAMYWYRQDPGQGLRLIYYSQIVNDFQKGDIAEGYSVSREKKESFPLTVTSAQKNPTAFYLCASNPRLSAPLNTEAFFGQGTRLTVV.

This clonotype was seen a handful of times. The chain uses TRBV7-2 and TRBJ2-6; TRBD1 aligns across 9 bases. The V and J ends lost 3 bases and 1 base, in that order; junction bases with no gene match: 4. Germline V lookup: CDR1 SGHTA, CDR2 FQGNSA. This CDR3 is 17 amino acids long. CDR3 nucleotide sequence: TGTGCCAGCAGCTTCGGGACAGGGAGGTCTGGGGCCAACGTCCTGACTTTC. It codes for CASSFGTGRSGANVLTF.

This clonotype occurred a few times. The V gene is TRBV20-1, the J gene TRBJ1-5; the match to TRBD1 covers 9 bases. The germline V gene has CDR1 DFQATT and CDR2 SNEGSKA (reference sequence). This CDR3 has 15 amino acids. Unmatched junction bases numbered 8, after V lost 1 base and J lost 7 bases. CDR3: CSARGEQGAVQPQHF. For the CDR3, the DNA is TGCAGTGCTAGAGGCGAACAGGGGGCAGTGCAGCCCCAGCATTTT.

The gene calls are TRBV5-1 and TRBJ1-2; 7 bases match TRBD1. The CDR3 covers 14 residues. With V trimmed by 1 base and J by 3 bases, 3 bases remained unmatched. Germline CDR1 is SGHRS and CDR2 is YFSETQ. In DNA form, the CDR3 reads TGCGCCAGCAGCTTGACAGGGGTCGACTATGGCTACACCTTC. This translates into CASSLTGVDYGYTF. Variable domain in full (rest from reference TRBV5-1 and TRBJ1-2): KAGVTQTPRYLIKTRGQQVTLSCSPISGHRSVSWYQQTPGQGLQFLFEYFSETQRNKGNFPGRFSGRQFSNSRSEMNVSTLELGDSALYLCASSLTGVDYGYTFGSGTRLTVV.

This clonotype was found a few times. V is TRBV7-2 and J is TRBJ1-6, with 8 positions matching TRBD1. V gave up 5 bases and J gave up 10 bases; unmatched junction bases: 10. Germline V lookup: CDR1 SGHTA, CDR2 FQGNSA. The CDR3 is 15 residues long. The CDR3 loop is CASSLPTGEASPLHF. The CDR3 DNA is TGTGCCAGCAGCCTACCGACAGGGGAGGCCTCACCCCTCCACTTT.